Below, 28 T cell receptor beta chains from the same sample are listed, as sequenced in a study of shared clonotypes between healthy human individuals. Sequenced by immunoSEQ multiplex PCR; TCRdb stores in-frame clones only, minus some. The profile covers about 2.3 million clones, with roughly 93% appearing a single time and approximately 0.4% taken by the ten largest. The sequenced sample was naive CD4+ T cells from PBMCs. The subset is: CD45RA+ positively selected. These TCRs come from a young man in good health. Some clones in this sample may be carry-over from other donors' samples.

This clone was picked up one time. The chain joins TRBV7-3 to TRBJ2-5, with a weak D call TRBD2 (6 bases). The CDR3 runs 15 residues. Germline V gene data show CDR1 as SGHTA and CDR2 as FQGTGA. The V gene lost 5 bases and the J gene lost 5 bases, with 18 bases spanning the gap. CDR3 bases: TGTGCCAGCAGCCAGACCGGGACTTTCGGGGAGACCCAGTACTTC. This translates into CASSQTGTFGETQYF.

The chain is built from TRBV10-2 and TRBJ2-7; the D gene is possibly TRBD2 (5 bases). Germline V gene sequence: CDR1 WSHSY, CDR2 SAAADI. Trimming shortened V by 6 bases and J by 2 bases, and 14 bases separated the two germline ends. The CDR3 has 14 amino acids. As DNA, the CDR3 is TGCGCCAGCAGGGGTATGGGAGCCCCCTACGAGCAGTACTTC. Translated: CASRGMGAPYEQYF.

The chain is built from TRBV9 and TRBJ2-5; weak D call: TRBD2 (6 bases). Germline V gives CDR1 SGDLS, CDR2 YYNGEE. This CDR3 comprises 14 residues. Trimming cost V 3 bases and J 4 bases, with 13 bases left between them. The CDR3 DNA is TGTGCCAGCAGCGCGGCGGGGAACCCAGAGACCCAGTACTTC. Its protein product is CASSAAGNPETQYF.

This chain links TRBV5-1 with TRBJ1-4; possible D gene TRBD1, 6 bases. Trimming removed 4 bases at V and 8 bases at J, with 21 bases between. CDR1 is SGHRS, CDR2 YFSETQ, per germline. The CDR3 is 16 residues long. The CDR3 sequence: CASSPDIWGAEEKLFF. CDR3 bases: TGCGCCAGCAGCCCGGATATTTGGGGGGCTGAAGAAAAACTGTTTTTT.

This chain connects TRBV11-2 to TRBJ1-1, with D hard to call. The CDR3 covers 13 residues. Germline V lookup: CDR1 SGHAT, CDR2 FQNNGV. V dropped 2 bases and J dropped 4 bases, with 8 bases sitting between them. CDR3 nucleotide sequence: TGTGCCAGCAGCTTATCAAGGGCCACTGAAGCTTTCTTT. As protein: CASSLSRATEAFF.

V and J are TRBV10-3 and TRBJ2-7; D may be TRBD1 or TRBD2 (5 bases each). Between the trimmed V and J ends, which lost 5 bases and 4 bases, there was a span of 15 bases. The CDR3 has 14 residues. Germline CDR1 is ENHRY and CDR2 is SYGVKD. CDR3 in amino acids: CAISQGDVAYEQYF. The CDR3 nucleotides read TGTGCCATCAGTCAAGGGGACGTAGCGTACGAGCAGTACTTC.

CDR3 sequence (DNA): TGTGCCAGCAGTTTCCCGAGAGATTTACAGGGGGCTGTGGATAAGACCCAGTACTTC. Its protein is CASSFPRDLQGAVDKTQYF. The V call is TRBV28, the J call TRBJ2-5, with 9 bases that match TRBD1. The length of the CDR3 is 19 residues. The trim removed 3 bases at V and 6 bases at J, leaving 20 bases unmatched. CDR1 and CDR2 from the germline V gene are MDHEN and SYDVKM.

This rearrangement joins TRBV9 to TRBJ2-7; D is tentatively TRBD1 or TRBD2 (5 bases each). The CDR3 is made up of 14 amino acids. CDR1 is SGDLS and CDR2 is YYNGEE in the germline V gene. Trimming left V 0 bases short and J 0 bases short, with 7 bases between. The CDR3 here is CASSVGDHSYEQYF. For the CDR3, the DNA is TGTGCCAGCAGCGTAGGGGACCACTCCTACGAGCAGTACTTC.

The chain joins TRBV2 to TRBJ1-1; D perhaps matches TRBD1 (5 bases). The CDR3 sequence is 16 residues long. Germline V lookup: CDR1 SNHLY, CDR2 FYNNEI. V shed 3 bases and J shed 5 bases, with 19 bases lying between them. DNA for the CDR3: TGTGCCAGCAGTGAGGATCGGGGCGATCTAGGTACTGAAGCTTTCTTT. Translation gives CASSEDRGDLGTEAFF.

This chain joins TRBV5-1 and TRBJ2-1; the D gene is possibly TRBD1 (6 bases). The CDR3 has 15 residues. Germline V CDR1 and CDR2: SGHRS, YFSETQ. The V and J ends lost 4 bases and 0 bases respectively, with 11 bases between them. The CDR3 sequence is CASSQDSISYNEQFF. CDR3 bases: TGCGCCAGCAGCCAGGACAGCATCTCCTACAATGAGCAGTTCTTC.

The chain carries TRBV11-2 and TRBJ2-7, with 12 bases fitting TRBD2. Germline V gene lookup returns CDR1 SGHAT and CDR2 FQNNGV. With 7 bases clipped from V and 3 bases from J, the junction kept 10 bases outside the gene matches. There are 16 residues in the CDR3. CDR3 loop: CASNRLAGVSGYEQYF. The CDR3 region has the DNA TGTGCCAGCAACAGACTAGCGGGAGTGAGCGGCTACGAGCAGTACTTC.

A few counts support this clone. The chain is built from TRBV11-3 and TRBJ1-1; D is ambiguous. The CDR3 is 13 amino acids. Between the trimmed V and J ends, which lost 5 bases and 1 base, there was a span of 8 bases. In germline, CDR1 is SGHNT, CDR2 YENEEA. This CDR3 reads CASSHRRNTEAFF. The CDR3 region has the DNA TGTGCCAGCAGCCATCGGCGGAACACTGAAGCTTTCTTT. The variable domain in full, completed from reference TRBV11-3 and TRBJ1-1, reads EAGVVQSPRYKIIEKKQPVAFWCNPISGHNTLYWYLQNLGQGPELLIRYENEEAVDDSQLPKDRFSAERLKGVDSTLKIQPAELGDSAVYLCASSHRRNTEAFFGQGTRLTVV.

The rearrangement links TRBV9 to TRBJ1-3; the D gene is possibly TRBD1 (5 bases). The CDR3 has 17 amino acids. Germline lookup yields CDR1 SGDLS and CDR2 YYNGEE. Trimming pared 3 bases from V and 4 bases from J, leaving 20 bases between. This CDR3 reads CASSANPREGPGNTIYF. In nucleotides, the CDR3 is TGTGCCAGCAGCGCCAACCCTCGGGAGGGACCGGGAAACACCATATATTTT.

The V call is TRBV27, the J call TRBJ1-1; D not certain. The germline V gene encodes CDR1 MNHEY and CDR2 SMNVEV (reference sequence). CDR3 length: 15 amino acids. Trimming cost V 5 bases and J 0 bases, with 13 bases left between them. Here the CDR3 reads CASSREGTLNTEAFF. CDR3 nucleotides: TGTGCCAGCAGTAGGGAGGGTACCTTGAACACTGAAGCTTTCTTT.

This clone appeared a few times. This chain joins TRBV7-9 and TRBJ1-4; 7 nucleotides match TRBD1. CDR3 length: 12 amino acids. The junction had 1 base not matched to a gene; V was cut back by 5 bases and J by 7 bases. The germline CDR1 and CDR2 sequences are SEHNR and FQNEAQ (reference sequence). CDR3 nucleotides: TGTGCCAGCAGCCCAGGGGGTGAAAAACTGTTTTTT. Translation: CASSPGGEKLFF.

A word on this clone: The same CDR3 arises from other DNA sequences in this sample as well. The chain uses TRBV2 and TRBJ2-5; the D gene is possibly TRBD1 (6 bases). The CDR3 spans 14 residues. V was shortened by 4 bases and J by 1 base, with 10 bases between the two germline ends. CDR1 is SNHLY, CDR2 FYNNEI, per germline. The CDR3 here is CASSGQALQETQYF. CDR3 coding DNA: TGTGCCAGCAGTGGACAGGCTCTCCAAGAGACCCAGTACTTC.

On this clone itself: This same CDR3 is encoded by further DNA sequences in the sample. CDR3 loop: CASSPGQSSYEQYF. CDR3 coding DNA: TGTGCCAGCTCACCGGGACAGAGCTCCTACGAGCAGTACTTC. The gene calls are TRBV18 and TRBJ2-7, with 7 bases lining up with TRBD1. The CDR3 is made up of 14 amino acids. Germline V gives CDR1 KGHSH, CDR2 LQKENI. J gave up 0 bases and V 3 bases, and 2 bases lay outside the gene matches.

This chain uses TRBV5-1 with TRBJ1-5, with a tentative D call TRBD1 (5 bases). The CDR3 runs to 17 residues. The V gene lost 0 bases and the J gene lost 6 bases, with 19 bases spanning the gap. Germline V gives CDR1 SGHRS, CDR2 YFSETQ. The CDR3 here is CASSLGAGRDSGQPQHF. In nucleotides, the CDR3 is TGCGCCAGCAGCTTGGGGGCGGGTAGGGACTCCGGTCAGCCCCAGCATTTT. The whole variable domain, filled in from reference TRBV5-1 and TRBJ1-5, reads KAGVTQTPRYLIKTRGQQVTLSCSPISGHRSVSWYQQTPGQGLQFLFEYFSETQRNKGNFPGRFSGRQFSNSRSEMNVSTLELGDSALYLCASSLGAGRDSGQPQHFGDGTRLSIL.

J is TRBJ1-3 and V is TRBV5-1; 7 nucleotides align to TRBD1. Germline V gives CDR1 SGHRS, CDR2 YFSETQ. CDR3 length: 16 residues. V lost 6 bases, J lost 3 bases, and 12 bases stayed unmatched. This chain's CDR3 is CASTAEGALSGNTIYF. The CDR3 nucleotides read TGCGCCAGCACCGCCGAGGGGGCGCTGAGTGGAAACACCATATATTTT.

This chain uses TRBV5-4 with TRBJ2-7, with 9 bases fitting TRBD2. The V and J ends lost 1 base and 2 bases, in that order; junction bases with no gene match: 4. The CDR3 contains 15 residues. From germline, CDR1 is SGHNT and CDR2 YYREEE (reference sequence). This CDR3 reads CASSLSRGRAYEQYF. The CDR3 region has the DNA TGTGCCAGCAGCTTGTCTCGCGGGAGGGCCTACGAGCAGTACTTC.

This chain joins TRBV18 and TRBJ1-1; D perhaps matches TRBD1 (6 bases). The CDR3 totals 14 residues. Germline V gene data show CDR1 as KGHSH and CDR2 as LQKENI. Trimming took 2 bases from V and 4 from J, leaving 11 bases between them. The CDR3 sequence is CASSPYRDGTEAFF. The CDR3 bases are TGTGCCAGCTCACCATACAGGGACGGCACTGAAGCTTTCTTT.

The gene calls are TRBV11-2 and TRBJ2-1; TRBD2 might be the D (6 bases). There are 13 residues in the CDR3. The germline V gene encodes CDR1 SGHAT and CDR2 FQNNGV. V was trimmed by 5 bases and J by 8 bases, leaving 13 bases between them. As DNA, the CDR3 is TGTGCCAGCAGCCGCAGACTAGTAGATGAGCAGTTCTTC. It encodes CASSRRLVDEQFF.

The chain links TRBV18 to TRBJ1-1, with D possibly being TRBD1 (6 bases). V lost 3 bases and J 5 bases, leaving 19 bases between the germline ends. CDR3 length equals 16 residues. The germline gives CDR1 KGHSH, CDR2 LQKENI. This CDR3 is CASSPTGRDRKTEAFF. CDR3 in DNA: TGTGCCAGCTCACCGACAGGACGAGACAGGAAAACTGAAGCTTTCTTT.

The rearrangement uses TRBV15 and TRBJ2-5, with D maybe TRBD2 (6 bases). CDR3 size: 15 residues. Trimming left V 0 bases short and J 10 bases short, with 18 bases between. Germline V CDR1 and CDR2: LNHNV, YYDKDF (reference sequence). DNA of the CDR3: TGTGCCACCAGCAGAGATTCCCAGGGCCCGGGGGACCAGTACTTC. As protein: CATSRDSQGPGDQYF.

This chain joins TRBV29-1 and TRBJ2-7; 7 bases line up with TRBD1. Germline CDR1 reads SQVTM; CDR2 reads ANQGSEA. J lost 9 bases, V lost 7 bases, and 12 bases had no gene match. This CDR3 has 12 amino acids. This chain's CDR3 is CSAGRQGEGQYF. As DNA, the CDR3 is TGCAGCGCCGGACGACAGGGTGAAGGGCAGTACTTC.

The chain carries TRBV5-1 and TRBJ1-1; 9 bases align to TRBD1. J lost 7 bases, V lost 7 bases, and 14 bases had no gene match. From germline, CDR1 is SGHRS and CDR2 YFSETQ. The CDR3 consists of 15 residues. CDR3 sequence reads: CASFLQGAPANEAFF. The CDR3 DNA is TGCGCCAGCTTCCTACAGGGGGCGCCCGCTAATGAAGCTTTCTTT.

The chain recombines TRBV7-9 with TRBJ1-1; D gene ambiguous. CDR1 is SEHNR and CDR2 is FQNEAQ in the germline V gene (reference sequence). The V gene lost 1 base and the J gene lost 3 bases, with 12 bases spanning the gap. This CDR3 spans 15 amino acids. The CDR3 sequence is CASSLESTTYTEAFF. DNA for the CDR3: TGTGCCAGCAGCTTAGAAAGCACCACTTACACTGAAGCTTTCTTT.

The genes are TRBV5-5 and TRBJ2-7, with D tentatively TRBD1 (6 bases). The germline CDR1 and CDR2 sequences are SGHKS and YYEKEE (reference sequence). V lost 0 bases to trimming and J lost 3 bases, with 16 bases between them. The CDR3 spans 16 residues. CDR3 in amino acids: CASSLGVSQGFYEQYF. The CDR3 DNA reads as TGTGCCAGCAGCTTGGGAGTGAGTCAGGGGTTCTACGAGCAGTACTTC.